Shown below are 28 T cell receptor beta chains from a single sample sequenced in a study of cytomegalovirus exposure and HLA in healthy donors. The repertoire was sequenced with immunoSEQ multiplex PCR; TCRdb's copy has only in-frame clones and lacks some. The sample lists 130,000 or so clones; approximately 89% were seen once. The sequencing input was PBMCs. Receptor source: a man aged 25 to 40 in good health and CMV-seronegative.

The chain has TRBV4-2 and TRBJ2-3; a weak D match, TRBD2 (6 bases). The CDR3 has 18 amino acids. Trimming took off 3 bases at V and 1 base at J, with 20 bases between the two ends. CDR1 and CDR2 from the germline V gene are LGHNA and YNFKEQ. CDR3 sequence reads: CASSHHVGTPKGTDTQYF. CDR3 DNA: TGTGCCAGCAGCCACCACGTCGGGACTCCGAAGGGCACAGATACGCAGTATTTT.

The CDR3 DNA sequence: TGTGCCAGCAGTTTATCAGGGCAGGGCCATCAGCCCCAGCATTTT. It codes for CASSLSGQGHQPQHF. V is TRBV27 and J is TRBJ1-5; TRBD1 might be the D (5 bases). The germline gives CDR1 MNHEY, CDR2 SMNVEV (reference sequence). V was pared by 0 bases and J by 5 bases, with 11 bases between. The CDR3 has 15 amino acids.

V usage is TRBV4-2 and J usage is TRBJ1-1; D not certain. This CDR3 contains 12 residues. The germline gives CDR1 LGHNA, CDR2 YNFKEQ. V was clipped by 1 base and J by 10 bases, with 10 bases between them. Here the CDR3 DNA reads TGTGCCAGCAGCCAAGGGGCCGTTCCAGCTTTCTTT. Its translation: CASSQGAVPAFF.

This rearrangement joins TRBV10-2 to TRBJ1-1; no clear D gene. Trimming cost V 0 bases and J 4 bases, with 9 bases left between them. Germline CDR1 and CDR2: WSHSY and SAAADI. This CDR3 contains 14 residues. CDR3 DNA sequence: TGCGCCAGCAGTGAGTCCTCAGGTTTCACTGAAGCTTTCTTT. Residues: CASSESSGFTEAFF.

V and J are TRBV28 and TRBJ2-7, with D tentatively TRBD1 (5 bases). V lost 3 bases and J lost 2, with 11 bases in between. Germline CDR1 MDHEN, CDR2 SYDVKM. There are 14 residues in the CDR3. The CDR3: CASSLSRVPYEQYF. The CDR3 DNA sequence: TGTGCCAGCAGTTTGTCCAGGGTACCCTACGAGCAGTACTTC.

V usage is TRBV27 and J usage is TRBJ1-2; possible D gene TRBD1, 5 bases. CDR1 and CDR2 from the germline V gene are MNHEY and SMNVEV (reference sequence). V shed 6 bases and J shed 13 bases, with 18 bases lying between them. The CDR3 extends over 12 amino acids. For the CDR3, the DNA is TGTGCCAGCAGCCCCCCGGGGGGGGATGTCACCTTC. Residues: CASSPPGGDVTF.

The chain carries TRBV2 and TRBJ2-5, with D possibly being TRBD2 (5 bases). Trimming removed 0 bases at V and 2 bases at J, with 13 bases between. Germline CDR1 SNHLY, CDR2 FYNNEI. This CDR3 comprises 16 residues. This CDR3 reads CASSEALRGPQETQYF. CDR3 sequence (DNA): TGTGCCAGCAGTGAAGCGCTTAGAGGGCCGCAAGAGACCCAGTACTTC.

This clone appeared once. The chain recombines TRBV6-5 with TRBJ2-5; TRBD1 matches 8 bases. Unmatched junction bases numbered 9, after V lost 7 bases and J lost 5 bases. Germline V gene sequence: CDR1 MNHEY, CDR2 SVGAGI. This CDR3 has 14 residues. CDR3 nucleotides: TGTGCCAGCAAGACCGACAGGGGAGGTGAGACCCAGTACTTC. This encodes CASKTDRGGETQYF.

V and J are TRBV5-1 and TRBJ1-2; D gene unclear. Germline lookup yields CDR1 SGHRS and CDR2 YFSETQ. The CDR3 is made up of 12 amino acids. V was cut by 0 bases and J by 10 bases, with 10 bases left in between. The CDR3 region is CASSLVSGDYTF. Here the CDR3 DNA reads TGCGCCAGCAGCTTGGTCTCAGGCGACTACACCTTC.

The gene calls are TRBV11-2 and TRBJ2-2; the match to TRBD1 covers 9 bases. CDR3 length: 19 amino acids. Per germline, CDR1 SGHAT and CDR2 FQNNGV. Trimming took 5 bases from V and 0 from J; bases not matched to a gene: 13. The CDR3 here is CASSPRPGTGFANTGELFF. The CDR3 region has the DNA TGTGCCAGCAGCCCACGTCCCGGGACAGGGTTCGCGAACACCGGGGAGCTGTTTTTT.

The chain combines TRBV7-6 with TRBJ1-4; D is unresolved. V dropped 8 bases and J dropped 0 bases, with 10 bases sitting between them. The CDR3 consists of 14 residues. The germline gives CDR1 SGHVS, CDR2 FNYEAQ. In DNA, the CDR3 is TGTGCCAGCCGCGGGGATGCAACTAATGAAAAACTGTTTTTT. The encoded protein is CASRGDATNEKLFF.

The J gene is TRBJ2-7, the V gene TRBV11-3, with D unclear. Trimming removed 0 bases at V and 3 bases at J, with 3 bases between. This CDR3 spans 12 amino acids. Germline V gene data show CDR1 as SGHNT and CDR2 as YENEEA. The CDR3 sequence: CASSLDSYEQYF. CDR3 in DNA: TGTGCCAGCAGCTTAGACAGCTACGAGCAGTACTTC.

This clone has only one observation. The rearrangement joins TRBV5-4 to TRBJ2-7; perhaps TRBD2 as D (7 bases). The CDR3 length is 15 residues. Germline V CDR1 and CDR2: SGHNT, YYREEE (reference sequence). V lost 4 bases to trimming and J lost 2 bases, with 16 bases between them. CDR3 coding DNA: TGTGCCAGCAGCGAAACGGGGGAGGGGGCCTACGAGCAGTACTTC. Encoded protein: CASSETGEGAYEQYF.

This chain uses TRBV4-1 with TRBJ2-7; D is uncertain. This CDR3 is 13 amino acids long. CDR1 is MGHRA and CDR2 is YSYEKL in the germline V gene. V was cut by 3 bases and J by 4 bases, with 10 bases left in between. The CDR3 loop reads CASSQRPGYEQYF. CDR3 DNA: TGCGCCAGCAGCCAGCGCCCCGGGTACGAGCAGTACTTC.

The V call is TRBV5-1, the J call TRBJ2-2; 7 bases map to TRBD2. The germline gives CDR1 SGHRS, CDR2 YFSETQ. V lost 4 bases, J lost 5 bases, and 5 bases stayed unmatched. This CDR3 comprises 14 residues. This CDR3 reads CASSSLGGTGELFF. The CDR3 DNA reads as TGCGCCAGCAGCAGTCTCGGGGGGACCGGGGAGCTGTTTTTT.

The V and J genes are TRBV2 and TRBJ2-3, with unresolved D. The CDR3 has 14 amino acids. CDR1 and CDR2 (germline): SNHLY, FYNNEI. Trimming removed 10 bases at V and 2 bases at J, with 16 bases between. The CDR3 is CAIFSRDFTDTQYF. CDR3 DNA sequence: TGTGCCATCTTCTCAAGAGACTTCACAGATACGCAGTATTTT.

The CDR3 protein is CASSPRPGVGDEQFF. The CDR3 region has the DNA TGCGCCAGCAGCCCCAGACCAGGGGTCGGGGATGAGCAGTTCTTC. The chain joins TRBV5-1 to TRBJ2-1; D might be TRBD1 (6 bases). Between the trimmed V and J ends, which lost 4 bases and 8 bases, there was a span of 19 bases. Germline values: CDR1 SGHRS, CDR2 YFSETQ. The CDR3 is 15 residues long.

V is TRBV7-9 and J is TRBJ1-2, with 7 bases fitting TRBD1. Trimming at V came to 1 base and at J to 7 bases, leaving 9 bases not matched to a gene. Germline values: CDR1 SEHNR, CDR2 FQNEAQ (reference sequence). The CDR3 spans 15 residues. DNA of the CDR3: TGTGCCAGCAGCTTAGTATCGGCCGGGGACAGTGGCTACACCTTC. It yields the protein CASSLVSAGDSGYTF.

V usage is TRBV6-6 and J usage is TRBJ1-5; 8 nucleotides align to TRBD1. This CDR3 has 15 residues. The trim removed 2 bases at V and 2 bases at J, leaving 2 bases unmatched. The germline CDR1 and CDR2 sequences are MNHNY and SVGAGI (reference sequence). The CDR3: CASSYQGAGNQPQHF. The DNA for the CDR3 is TGTGCCAGCAGTTACCAGGGGGCTGGCAATCAGCCCCAGCATTTT.

The genes are TRBV19 and TRBJ1-1; possible D gene TRBD1, 5 bases. The CDR3 contains 16 residues. Trimming stripped 1 base from V and 0 bases from J, with 12 bases between. In germline, CDR1 is LNHDA, CDR2 SQIVND (reference sequence). CDR3 in amino acids: CASSIGRQTVNTEAFF. CDR3 sequence (DNA): TGTGCCAGTAGTATAGGGAGACAGACAGTGAACACTGAAGCTTTCTTT.

The V gene is TRBV16, the J gene TRBJ2-2; D call uncertain. Trimming removed 2 bases at V and 2 bases at J, with 6 bases between. Germline CDR1 is KGHSY and CDR2 is FQNENV. This CDR3 is built from 14 residues. The CDR3 nucleotides read TGTGCCAGCAGCCAAGGAGCCAACACCGGGGAGCTGTTTTTT. Its protein product is CASSQGANTGELFF.

The chain has TRBV29-1 and TRBJ2-2; D might be TRBD2 (5 bases). CDR1 is SQVTM and CDR2 is ANQGSEA in the germline V gene. V shed 5 bases and J shed 1 base, with 11 bases lying between them. This CDR3 has 14 amino acids. CDR3 residues: CSVPSWVNTGELFF. Written as DNA, the CDR3 is TGCAGCGTTCCTAGCTGGGTGAACACCGGGGAGCTGTTTTTT.

This clone was picked up one time. V usage is TRBV7-2 and J usage is TRBJ1-2; D possibly corresponds to TRBD1 (5 bases). In germline, CDR1 is SGHTA, CDR2 FQGNSA. The V and J ends lost 5 bases and 4 bases respectively, with 26 bases between them. The length of the CDR3 is 18 residues. CDR3 nucleotide sequence: TGTGCCAGCAGCCGTAGCGGGCAGGGTCTGGTATATGCCTATGGCTACACCTTC. Its protein product is CASSRSGQGLVYAYGYTF.

This clone occurred a few times. The V call is TRBV18, the J call TRBJ1-2; 7 bases match TRBD1. The germline CDR1 and CDR2 sequences are KGHSH and LQKENI. This CDR3 spans 16 amino acids. The V segment lost 3 bases and the J segment 0 bases; nucleotides outside the gene matches: 7. CDR3 amino acids: CASSPLDRPSNYGYTF. The DNA of the CDR3 is TGTGCCAGCTCACCTCTGGACAGGCCTTCTAACTATGGCTACACCTTC.

The gene calls are TRBV5-1 and TRBJ2-1; TRBD2 is a possible D gene (5 bases). The CDR3 totals 19 residues. Germline V gene lookup returns CDR1 SGHRS and CDR2 YFSETQ. Trimming removed 0 bases from V and 5 bases from J, with 24 bases in between. The CDR3 loop reads CASSLAPDLWEPRDNEQFF. The CDR3 nucleotides read TGCGCCAGCAGCTTGGCCCCAGACCTGTGGGAGCCCCGAGACAATGAGCAGTTCTTC.

The chain recombines TRBV9 with TRBJ1-1; 8 positions agree with TRBD1. The length of the CDR3 is 18 residues. Trimming cost V 0 bases and J 1 base; bases outside gene matches: 11. Germline CDR1 and CDR2: SGDLS and YYNGEE. CDR3 nucleotide sequence: TGTGCCAGCAGCGTAGTCCCAACTTCGGACAGGGAGAACACTGAAGCTTTCTTT. Encoded protein: CASSVVPTSDRENTEAFF.

V usage is TRBV5-6 and J usage is TRBJ1-2, with D possibly matching TRBD1 (6 bases). The CDR3 is 14 residues long. V was clipped by 1 base and J by 5 bases, with 12 bases between them. Germline lookup yields CDR1 SGHDT and CDR2 YYEEEE. CDR3 in DNA: TGTGCCAGCAGCTTGTATCCAGGGGTTTATGGCTACACCTTC. Its translation: CASSLYPGVYGYTF.

This CDR3 is CAISEVQGALNSPLHF. CDR3 in DNA: TGTGCCATCAGTGAGGTCCAAGGGGCTTTGAATTCACCCCTCCACTTT. The rearrangement uses TRBV10-3 and TRBJ1-6; D possibly corresponds to TRBD1 (5 bases). V lost 2 bases to trimming and J lost 7 bases, with 15 bases between them. CDR3 size: 16 residues. CDR1 and CDR2 from the germline V gene are ENHRY and SYGVKD.